A selection of T cell receptor beta chains follows, all from one sample in a study of shared T cell receptors in the human thymus. TCRdb's table, derived via immunoSEQ multiplex PCR, lists solely in-frame clones and lacks some. Altogether 500,000 to 850,000 clones are present, about 87% being singletons, with the ten largest covering 0.0094%. This same sample was also part of a study on human thymus T cells.

Sequencing used thymocytes. The source of these receptors is a boy younger than two with a congenital heart defect. CDR3s include the opening cysteine and the closing phenylalanine or tryptophan. Each record gives: D gene, J gene, clone size, V gene, CDR3 protein, CDR3 DNA. A D gene is named only where the DNA matches it firmly. The size field is filled for only some rows; it gives once, few, many or a size class.

.	TRBJ2-2	.	TRBV4-1	CASSQDRWETGELFF	TGCGCCAGCAGCCAAGATCGATGGGAGACCGGGGAGCTGTTTTTT
.	TRBJ1-1	.	TRBV6-6	CASTLRVQDTEAFF	TGTGCCAGCACCCTCAGGGTTCAGGACACTGAAGCTTTCTTT
TRBD2	TRBJ2-2	.	TRBV19	CASSIVLGGGTGELFF	TGTGCCAGTAGTATAGTCCTCGGGGGGGGGACCGGGGAGCTGTTTTTT
.	TRBJ2-7	.	TRBV15	CATSRDAGFWDEQYF	TGTGCCACCAGCAGAGATGCCGGGTTTTGGGACGAGCAGTACTTC
.	TRBJ1-4	.	TRBV11-2	CASSAEGTTNEKLFF	TGTGCCAGCAGCGCCGAGGGTACAACTAATGAAAAACTGTTTTTT
.	TRBJ1-1	.	TRBV19	CASSIGRTGRNTEAFF	TGTGCCAGTAGTATCGGCCGTACAGGGAGGAACACTGAAGCTTTCTTT
TRBD1	TRBJ2-7	.	TRBV5-1	CASSLDPGQGYYEQYF	TGCGCCAGCAGCTTGGATCCGGGACAGGGGTACTACGAGCAGTACTTC
.	TRBJ2-1	.	TRBV10-1	CASSEGDPYNEQFF	TGCGCCAGCAGTGAAGGAGACCCCTACAATGAGCAGTTCTTC
.	TRBJ2-1	.	TRBV11-1	CASSPGDEQFF	TGTGCCAGCAGCCCGGGTGATGAGCAGTTCTTC
.	TRBJ2-7	.	TRBV6-4	CASSEDLVRDYEQYF	TGTGCCAGCAGTGAGGATCTGGTACGGGACTACGAGCAGTACTTC
TRBD2	TRBJ2-4	few	TRBV7-6	CASSPRTRGDKNIQYF	TGTGCCAGCAGCCCGAGGACTAGAGGGGACAAAAACATTCAGTACTTC
TRBD1	TRBJ1-2	once	TRBV5-1	CASSPGQGRNYGYTF	TGCGCCAGCAGCCCCGGACAGGGGCGAAACTATGGCTACACCTTC
TRBD2	TRBJ2-1	few	TRBV10-2	CASSDPVYTGLAGVYSYNEQFF	TGCGCCAGCAGTGACCCAGTTTACACGGGACTAGCGGGAGTATATTCCTACAATGAGCAGTTCTTC
TRBD1	TRBJ1-5	.	TRBV28	CASSFGQGNQPQHF	TGTGCCAGCAGTTTTGGACAGGGTAATCAGCCCCAGCATTTT
TRBD1	TRBJ1-3	.	TRBV28	CASSPPRDREGHNGNTIYF	TGTGCCAGCAGTCCACCCAGGGACAGGGAGGGTCACAATGGAAACACCATATATTTT
TRBD1	TRBJ1-2	.	TRBV6-5	CASSYSHRGFYGYTF	TGTGCCAGCAGTTACTCGCACAGGGGCTTCTATGGCTACACCTTC
.	TRBJ2-3	.	TRBV10-2	CASSEHSPCCGDTQYF	TGCGCCAGCAGTGAGCACTCCCCCTGTTGTGGAGATACGCAGTATTTT
.	TRBJ1-2	.	TRBV2	CASSLQGWNYGYTF	TGTGCCAGCAGTTTACAGGGTTGGAACTATGGCTACACCTTC
TRBD2	TRBJ2-7	.	TRBV4-2	CASSFTGLAVYEQYF	TGTGCCAGCAGCTTTACGGGACTAGCGGTTTACGAGCAGTACTTC
.	TRBJ2-1	.	TRBV11-3	CASSPLRRTGLYNEQFF	TGTGCCAGCAGCCCACTACGGCGAACAGGGCTATACAATGAGCAGTTCTTC
TRBD2	TRBJ2-1	.	TRBV4-3	CASSQVKSGTRYGNEQFF	TGCGCCAGCAGCCAAGTTAAAAGCGGGACTAGGTATGGCAATGAGCAGTTCTTC
TRBD1	TRBJ2-7	.	TRBV19	CASSVSPGQGSYEQYF	TGTGCCAGTAGTGTGTCCCCGGGACAGGGTTCCTACGAGCAGTACTTC
.	TRBJ1-3	.	TRBV10-3	CAISEWTAESSGNTIYF	TGTGCCATCAGTGAATGGACAGCAGAGAGCTCTGGAAACACCATATATTTT
TRBD1	TRBJ1-5	.	TRBV6-1	CASSEATGDTYQPQHF	TGTGCCAGCAGTGAAGCGACAGGGGACACCTATCAGCCCCAGCATTTT
TRBD1	TRBJ1-5	.	TRBV28	CASSLWLWVRTGGVSNQPQHF	TGTGCCAGCAGTTTATGGCTCTGGGTCCGGACAGGGGGGGTTAGCAATCAGCCCCAGCATTTT
.	TRBJ2-1	.	TRBV5-8	CASSLKTSEQFF	TGTGCCAGCAGCTTGAAAACATCCGAGCAGTTCTTC
.	TRBJ2-7	.	TRBV5-4	CASSLSFFDNEQYF	TGTGCCAGCAGCTTGAGTTTTTTTGACAACGAGCAGTACTTC
.	TRBJ2-7	.	TRBV6-1	CASSAGLPKTYEQYF	TGTGCCAGCAGTGCTGGTCTACCCAAGACCTACGAGCAGTACTTC
TRBD2	TRBJ2-1	.	TRBV28	CASSFRTSGGNNEQFF	TGTGCCAGCAGTTTTCGGACTAGCGGGGGAAACAATGAGCAGTTCTTC
.	TRBJ1-6	.	TRBV6-4	CASRGGHNSPLHF	TGTGCCAGCAGGGGGGGGCATAATTCACCCCTCCACTTT
TRBD1	TRBJ2-7	once	TRBV14	CASSHRDSPYEQYF	TGTGCCAGCAGCCATAGGGACAGCCCCTACGAGCAGTACTTC